This T cell receptor (beta chain) was obtained from a study of Ad26.COV2.S vaccination and SARS-CoV-2 variants. Comments on this clone: Its antigen is not known.

The V and J ends lost 0 bases and 8 bases, in that order; junction bases with no gene match: 11. Germline loops: CDR1 MNHEY, CDR2 SVGAGI. CDR3 length: 16 amino acids. Overall study results and limits: Following vaccination, spike-specific CD8+ and CD4+ T cell responses reportedly exhibited substantial breadth. Analytic work on TCR breadth and depth might have understated the full extent of total T cell responses. Across vaccine and placebo recipients, the breadth of non-spike TCRs was similar. Placebo recipients showed lower spike-specific TCR breadth than vaccinees.

The repertoire was sequenced with immunoSEQ multiplex PCR; TCRdb's copy has only in-frame clones and lacks some. The sample has over 90,000 clones, roughly 75% seen once. This chain uses TRBV6-5 with TRBJ1-2; 8 bases are a match to TRBD1. The sample here was peripheral blood, taken after recovery from COVID-19. This sequence was found in a human donor who had recovered from COVID-19. Here the CDR3 DNA reads TGTGCCAGCAGTTACTCGACAGGCCAGGGGGCGCGAGGCTACACCTTC. This encodes CASSYSTGQGARGYTF.